The 20 T cell receptor beta chains in this list originate from one sample, sequenced in a study of blood T cell repertoires in COVID-19. Some clones are missing from TCRdb's copy, which holds only in-frame ones; the method was immunoSEQ multiplex PCR. The top ten clones hold less than 6% of a sample with some 350,000 clones, approximately 87% of them seen once. Sample: PBMCs or T cells enriched from blood (not recorded which). The receptors originated from a young woman who had recovered from COVID-19.

The chain carries TRBV29-1 and TRBJ2-2; 7 nucleotides line up with TRBD2. V was pared by 7 bases and J by 6 bases, with 8 bases of the junction left unmatched. The CDR3 covers 13 residues. CDR1 is SQVTM, CDR2 ANQGSEA, per germline. CDR3 protein: CSAFIAGAGELFF. The DNA for the CDR3 is TGCAGCGCCTTTATCGCGGGGGCCGGGGAGCTGTTTTTT.

The chain recombines TRBV10-3 with TRBJ1-4; D not certain. There are 15 residues in the CDR3. Germline assignment: CDR1 ENHRY and CDR2 SYGVKD. The V and J ends lost 3 bases and 7 bases respectively, with 15 bases between them. CDR3 protein: CAISEEAVSPEKLFF. For the CDR3, the DNA is TGTGCCATCAGTGAAGAGGCAGTCTCTCCTGAAAAACTGTTTTTT.

The rearrangement joins TRBV19 to TRBJ1-2; 9 nucleotides align to TRBD1. Trimming cost V 1 base and J 7 bases; bases outside gene matches: 4. This CDR3 region has 14 residues. Germline lookup yields CDR1 LNHDA and CDR2 SQIVND (reference sequence). The DNA of the CDR3 is TGTGCCAGTAGTATAGGCACAGGGGGCCGTGGCTACACCTTC. It yields the protein CASSIGTGGRGYTF.

This clone appeared once. The chain couples TRBV12-3 or TRBV12-4 to TRBJ1-6; D remains ambiguous. The CDR3 covers 13 residues. V dropped 2 bases and J dropped 7 bases, with 6 bases sitting between them. CDR3 in DNA: TGTGCCAGCAGTTTAAGACAAAATTCACCCCTCCACTTT. This translates into CASSLRQNSPLHF.

Comment on this clone: At one boundary the junction diverges from the germline segment, which might be a read error. The gene calls are TRBV18 and TRBJ1-1, with 7 bases fitting TRBD1. The length of the CDR3 is 13 residues. In germline, CDR1 is KGHSH, CDR2 LQKENI. CDR3 residues: CASSPQGNTEAFF. Written as DNA, the CDR3 is TGTGCCAGCTCGCCACAGGGGAATACTGAAGCTTTCTTT.

The chain combines TRBV18 with TRBJ1-1; D possibly corresponds to TRBD1 (6 bases). The CDR3 runs 15 residues. Germline loops: CDR1 KGHSH, CDR2 LQKENI. The germline V and J ends were trimmed by 4 bases and 2 bases, with 14 bases remaining between them. CDR3 amino acids: CASSRGRGGNTEAFF. The CDR3 DNA is TGTGCCAGCTCACGCGGCAGGGGTGGAAACACTGAAGCTTTCTTT.

J is TRBJ1-2 and V is TRBV2; D is uncertain. V shed 1 base and J shed 10 bases, with 13 bases lying between them. Germline values: CDR1 SNHLY, CDR2 FYNNEI. The CDR3 covers 13 residues. CDR3 protein: CASSEEGEAAYTF. The CDR3, as DNA: TGTGCCAGCAGTGAAGAAGGAGAGGCCGCCTACACCTTC.

This clone was counted a single time. The V and J genes are TRBV2 and TRBJ2-5, with D possibly TRBD2 on 5 matching bases. The germline gives CDR1 SNHLY, CDR2 FYNNEI. Trimming took 6 bases from V and 0 from J, leaving 8 bases between them. This CDR3 contains 13 residues. The CDR3 region has the DNA TGTGCCAGCAGAAGCGGTTACCAAGAGACCCAGTACTTC. The encoded protein is CASRSGYQETQYF.

This chain links TRBV16 with TRBJ1-6; D is possibly TRBD1 (6 bases). The germline V and J ends were trimmed by 1 base and 9 bases, with 13 bases remaining between them. This CDR3 has 15 residues. The V gene's germline CDR1 is KGHSY and CDR2 FQNENV. DNA for the CDR3: TGTGCCAGCAGCCAATACGGGACAATCTCTTCACCCCTCCACTTT. This translates into CASSQYGTISSPLHF.

This chain uses TRBV4-2 with TRBJ2-3; TRBD2 might be the D (5 bases). V lost 0 bases and J lost 8, with 9 bases in between. The V gene's germline CDR1 is LGHNA and CDR2 YNFKEQ. The length of the CDR3 is 13 residues. CDR3 residues: CASSQDQRGTQYF. The CDR3 DNA reads as TGTGCCAGCAGCCAAGATCAACGGGGTACGCAGTATTTT.

The V and J genes are TRBV7-2 and TRBJ1-3; tentative D call: TRBD1 (5 bases). Trimming cost V 6 bases and J 1 base, with 16 bases left between them. Germline CDR1 SGHTA, CDR2 FQGNSA. This CDR3 contains 16 residues. The DNA for the CDR3 is TGTGCCAGCAGTCCAAGGACATCTAATTCTGGAAACACCATATATTTT. This encodes CASSPRTSNSGNTIYF.

The J gene is TRBJ1-2, the V gene TRBV19, with TRBD1 matching over 8 bases. From germline, CDR1 is LNHDA and CDR2 SQIVND (reference sequence). This CDR3 spans 13 amino acids. The ends lost 7 bases at V and 4 bases at J; junction bases unmatched: 5. CDR3 sequence: CASTRDRPYGYTF. The CDR3 DNA reads as TGTGCCAGTACCAGGGACAGGCCCTATGGCTACACCTTC. The full variable domain, its missing parts supplied by reference TRBV19 and TRBJ1-2, is DGGITQSPKYLFRKEGQNVTLSCEQNLNHDAMYWYRQDPGQGLRLIYYSQIVNDFQKGDIAEGYSVSREKKESFPLTVTSAQKNPTAFYLCASTRDRPYGYTFGSGTRLTVV.

This chain connects TRBV4-2 to TRBJ1-3; the match to TRBD1 covers 7 bases. V was pared by 3 bases and J by 4 bases, with 9 bases of the junction left unmatched. Germline CDR1 LGHNA, CDR2 YNFKEQ. This CDR3 is 16 amino acids long. The CDR3 sequence is CASSQADRAGGNTIYF. For the CDR3, the DNA is TGTGCCAGCAGCCAGGCTGACAGGGCCGGCGGAAACACCATATATTTT.

The rearrangement uses TRBV6-2 or TRBV6-3 and TRBJ2-4; 7 nucleotides align to TRBD1. This CDR3 spans 18 amino acids. Germline CDR1 is MNHEY and CDR2 is SVGEGT. J lost 3 bases, V lost 0 bases, and 11 bases had no gene match. The CDR3 region has the DNA TGTGCCAGCAGTTACTCCGCGGCAGGGGGTTTGGGCAAAAACATTCAGTACTTC. Encoded protein: CASSYSAAGGLGKNIQYF.

The V call is TRBV27, the J call TRBJ2-7; 8 nucleotides line up with TRBD1. Germline trimming cut 5 bases from V and 2 bases from J; bases unmatched to any gene: 5. There are 14 residues in the CDR3. The germline V gene encodes CDR1 MNHEY and CDR2 SMNVEV (reference sequence). CDR3 amino acids: CASSIQGDAYEQYF. The CDR3 coding sequence is TGTGCCAGCAGTATACAGGGGGACGCCTACGAGCAGTACTTC.

Of note for this clone: At the DNA level, this CDR3 is encoded by other sequences in the same sample as well. The chain joins TRBV20-1 to TRBJ2-7, with 7 bases lining up with TRBD1. CDR1 is DFQATT, CDR2 SNEGSKA, per germline (reference sequence). The CDR3 loop spans 11 amino acids. Trimming removed 5 bases from V and 3 bases from J; junction bases left unmatched: 1. The CDR3 reads CSARQGYEQYF. The CDR3 DNA is TGCAGTGCTCGACAGGGCTACGAGCAGTACTTC.

The chain employs TRBV24-1 and TRBJ2-7; D perhaps matches TRBD1 (6 bases). Trimming took off 3 bases at V and 5 bases at J, with 16 bases between the two ends. The germline V gene has CDR1 KGHDR and CDR2 SFDVKD. The CDR3 contains 15 residues. CDR3: CATSDPTGTYNEQYF. CDR3 coding DNA: TGTGCCACCAGTGATCCCACCGGGACATACAACGAGCAGTACTTC.

This clone was detected only once. The chain is built from TRBV21-1 and TRBJ1-4; TRBD1, as called in the table, went unchecked against the DNA. TRBV21-1 is flagged as a pseudogene. The CDR3 extends over 14 amino acids. CDR3 region: CASSRQGRKEKLFF. The DNA for the CDR3 is TGTGCCAGCAGCCGACAGGGGAGGAAGGAAAAACTGTTTTTT.

The genes are TRBV6-5 and TRBJ1-3, with D possibly matching TRBD1 (6 bases). The germline V gene encodes CDR1 MNHEY and CDR2 SVGAGI. This CDR3 is 13 amino acids long. Trimming shortened V by 6 bases and J by 15 bases, and 21 bases separated the two germline ends. CDR3 sequence reads: CASSSIRQAEPYF. CDR3 bases: TGTGCCAGCAGCTCAATTCGACAGGCAGAACCATATTTT.

The chain joins TRBV9 to TRBJ1-6; perhaps TRBD1 as D (6 bases). The length of the CDR3 is 14 residues. The V end was cut by 2 bases, the J end by 8 bases, with 11 bases between. Germline CDR1 is SGDLS and CDR2 is YYNGEE. The CDR3 coding sequence is TGTGCCAGCAGCGTGGGAGGGGGGGATTCACCCCTCCACTTT. Protein product: CASSVGGGDSPLHF.